The rows below give T cell receptor beta chains drawn from one sample of a study of T cell repertoires in cytomegalovirus infection. TCRdb reprocessed the reads via MiXCR and lists one record per CDR3 protein. The repertoire includes some 130,000 distinct CDR3 sequences, roughly a quarter of them detected once, and 30% to 35% sits in the top ten. No antigen has been identified for these receptors. Sequenced input: PBMCs, sequenced either directly or after in vitro stimulation (not recorded which). These receptors were obtained from a human donor in good health (CMV status not recorded). Some clones in this sample may be carry-over from other donors' samples. Both conserved end residues are part of each CDR3. Fields, in order: clone size, CDR3 length, V gene, D gene, J gene, CDR3 protein, CDR3 DNA. D genes are given only for firm matches. Clone size is shown for a subset of rows, as once, few, many or a class of expanded clone.

-	15	TRBV28	-	TRBJ2-7	CASSPSGDRGHEQYF	TGTGCCAGCAGCCCTAGCGGGGACAGGGGACACGAGCAGTACTTC
few	13	TRBV12-3/TRBV12-4	-	TRBJ2-6	CASTYSGANVLTF	TGTGCCAGCACCTACTCTGGGGCCAACGTCCTGACTTTC
-	15	TRBV6-5	-	TRBJ2-1	CASSHTSLPYNEQFF	TGTGCCAGCAGTCATACTAGTTTGCCCTACAATGAGCAGTTCTTC
few	17	TRBV5-6	-	TRBJ1-2	CASSQPGPLRGNYGYTF	TGTGCCAGCAGCCAGCCGGGACCCCTCCGCGGGAACTATGGCTACACCTTC
-	15	TRBV11-1	-	TRBJ2-3	CASSLTRLGPDTQYF	TGTGCCAGCAGTTTGACGAGGCTAGGACCAGATACGCAGTATTTT
few	12	TRBV29-1	-	TRBJ1-2	CSVEDLTEGYTF	TGCAGCGTTGAAGACCTCACGGAGGGCTACACCTTC
few	15	TRBV6-8	-	TRBJ1-1	CASSYSTGDLTEAFF	TGTGCCAGCAGTTACTCGACCGGGGACTTAACTGAAGCTTTCTTT
-	13	TRBV7-2	TRBD1	TRBJ1-1	CASSPGQPHEAFF	TGTGCCAGCAGCCCGGGACAGCCCCACGAAGCTTTCTTT
-	12	TRBV28	-	TRBJ1-2	CASSPAYYGYTF	TGTGCCAGCAGTCCCGCTTACTATGGCTACACCTTC
few	13	TRBV7-9	-	TRBJ2-7	CASSPRWGYEQYF	TGTGCCAGCAGCCCCAGGTGGGGTTACGAGCAGTACTTC
few	12	TRBV7-9	-	TRBJ1-4	CASSFLNEKLFF	TGTGCCAGCAGCTTTCTGAATGAAAAACTGTTTTTT
-	14	TRBV6-5	-	TRBJ2-4	CASSRNGAKNIQYF	TGTGCCAGCAGTCGGAACGGGGCCAAAAACATTCAGTACTTC
-	14	TRBV5-4	TRBD1	TRBJ1-1	CASSLGDRDLGAFF	TGTGCCAGCAGCTTGGGCGACAGGGACCTCGGAGCTTTCTTT
many	14	TRBV12-5	TRBD2	TRBJ2-3	CASGPSGSSDTQYF	TGTGCTAGTGGTCCGAGCGGGAGCTCAGATACGCAGTATTTT
many	18	TRBV6-2/TRBV6-3	TRBD2	TRBJ2-2	CASSLGLAGGAFAGELFF	TGTGCCAGCAGCCTCGGACTAGCGGGAGGAGCTTTTGCCGGGGAGCTGTTTTTT
-	16	TRBV7-3	-	TRBJ2-2	CASSFVAATNTGELFF	TGTGCCAGCAGCTTCGTAGCGGCTACGAACACCGGGGAGCTGTTTTTT
few	13	TRBV7-2	-	TRBJ1-1	CASSLEQGMSAFF	TGTGCCAGCAGCTTAGAACAGGGTATGTCAGCTTTCTTT
many	13	TRBV2	-	TRBJ1-1	CASREEMNTEAFF	TGTGCCAGCAGAGAAGAGATGAACACTGAAGCTTTCTTT
few	15	TRBV7-2	-	TRBJ2-5	CASSRQSGLRETQYF	TGTGCCAGCAGCCGTCAGTCGGGGCTTAGGGAGACCCAGTACTTC
-	13	TRBV7-4	-	TRBJ1-1	CASSLGHWTEAFF	TGTGCCAGCAGCTTGGGCCATTGGACTGAAGCTTTCTTT
-	16	TRBV18	TRBD1	TRBJ2-3	CASSPNRGLRADTQYF	TGTGCCAGCTCACCGAACAGGGGCCTCAGGGCAGATACGCAGTATTTT
-	10	TRBV3-1	-	TRBJ2-5	CASSRETQYF	TGTGCCAGCAGCCGGGAGACCCAGTACTTC